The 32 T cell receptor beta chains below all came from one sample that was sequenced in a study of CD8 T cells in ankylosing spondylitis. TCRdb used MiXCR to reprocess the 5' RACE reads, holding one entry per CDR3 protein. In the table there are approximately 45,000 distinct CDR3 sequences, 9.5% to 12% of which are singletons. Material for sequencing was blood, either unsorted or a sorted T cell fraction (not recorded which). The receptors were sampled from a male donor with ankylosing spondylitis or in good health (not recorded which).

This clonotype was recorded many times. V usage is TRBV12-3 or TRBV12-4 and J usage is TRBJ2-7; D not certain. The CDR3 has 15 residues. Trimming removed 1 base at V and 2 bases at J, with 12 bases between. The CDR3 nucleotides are TGTGCCAGCAGTTTAGACGACACCCGACCCTACGAGCAGTACTTC. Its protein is CASSLDDTRPYEQYF.

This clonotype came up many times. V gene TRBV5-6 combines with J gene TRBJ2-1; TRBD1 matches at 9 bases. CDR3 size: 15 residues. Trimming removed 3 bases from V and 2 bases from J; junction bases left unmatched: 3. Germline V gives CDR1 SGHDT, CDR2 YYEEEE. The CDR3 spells CASSWGQGPYNEQFF. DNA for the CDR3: TGTGCCAGCAGCTGGGGACAGGGCCCCTACAATGAGCAGTTCTTC. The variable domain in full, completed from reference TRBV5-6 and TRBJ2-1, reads DAGVTQSPTHLIKTRGQQVTLRCSPKSGHDTVSWYQQALGQGPQFIFQYYEEEERQRGNFPDRFSGHQFPNYSSELNVNALLLGDSALYLCASSWGQGPYNEQFFGPGTRLTVL.

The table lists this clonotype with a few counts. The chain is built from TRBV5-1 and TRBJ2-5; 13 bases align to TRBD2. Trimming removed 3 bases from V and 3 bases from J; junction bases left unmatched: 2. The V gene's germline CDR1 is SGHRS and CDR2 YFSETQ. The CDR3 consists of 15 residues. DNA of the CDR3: TGCGCCAGCAGCTGGACTAGCGGGGGAGAAGAGACCCAGTACTTC. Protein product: CASSWTSGGEETQYF.

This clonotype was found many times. CDR3 residues: CASSPSSTNEKLFF. The CDR3 region has the DNA TGCGCCAGCAGCCCCTCCTCAACTAATGAAAAACTGTTTTTT. This sequence joins TRBV5-1 and TRBJ1-4; D call uncertain. This CDR3 spans 14 amino acids. Germline values: CDR1 SGHRS, CDR2 YFSETQ. V lost 4 bases and J 0 bases, leaving 7 bases between the germline ends.

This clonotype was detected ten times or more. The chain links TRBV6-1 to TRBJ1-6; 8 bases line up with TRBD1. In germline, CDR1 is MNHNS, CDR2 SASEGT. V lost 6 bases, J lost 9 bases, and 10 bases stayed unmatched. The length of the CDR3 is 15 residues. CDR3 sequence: CASRETGAVPSPLHF. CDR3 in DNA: TGTGCCAGCAGGGAGACAGGGGCCGTTCCTTCACCCCTCCACTTT.

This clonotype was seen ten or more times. CDR3 sequence reads: CASRHRDSLGTGELFF. The CDR3, as DNA: TGTGCCAGCAGACACCGGGACTCCCTGGGGACCGGGGAGCTGTTTTTT. V usage is TRBV12-3 or TRBV12-4 and J usage is TRBJ2-2; D is perhaps TRBD2 (6 bases). The V gene lost 6 bases and the J gene lost 5 bases, with 19 bases spanning the gap. This CDR3 contains 16 residues.

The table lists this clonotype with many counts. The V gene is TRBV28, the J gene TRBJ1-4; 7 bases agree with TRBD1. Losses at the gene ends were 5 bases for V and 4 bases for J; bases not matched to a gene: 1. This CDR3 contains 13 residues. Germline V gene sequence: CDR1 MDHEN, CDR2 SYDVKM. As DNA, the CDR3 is TGTGCCAGCAGTCGGGACAGTAATGAAAAACTGTTTTTT. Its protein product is CASSRDSNEKLFF.

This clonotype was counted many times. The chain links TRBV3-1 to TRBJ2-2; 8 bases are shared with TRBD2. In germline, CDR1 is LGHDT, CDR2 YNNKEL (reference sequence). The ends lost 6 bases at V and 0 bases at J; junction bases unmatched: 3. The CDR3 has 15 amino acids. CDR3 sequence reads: CASRRTSPNTGELFF. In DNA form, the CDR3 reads TGTGCCAGCAGGAGGACTAGCCCGAACACCGGGGAGCTGTTTTTT.

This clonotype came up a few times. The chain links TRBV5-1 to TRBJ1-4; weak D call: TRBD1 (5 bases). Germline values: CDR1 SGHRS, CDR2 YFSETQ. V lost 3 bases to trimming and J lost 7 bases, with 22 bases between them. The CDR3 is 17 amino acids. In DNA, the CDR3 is TGCGCCAGCAGCTCGGGGAAAGGGGACCGCTCGAGTGAAAAACTGTTTTTT. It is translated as CASSSGKGDRSSEKLFF.

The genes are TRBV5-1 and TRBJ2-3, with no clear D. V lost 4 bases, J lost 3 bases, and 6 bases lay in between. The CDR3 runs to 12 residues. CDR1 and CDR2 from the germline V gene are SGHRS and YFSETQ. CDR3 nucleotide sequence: TGCGCCAGCAGCCCTGGTACAGATACGCAGTATTTT. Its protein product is CASSPGTDTQYF.

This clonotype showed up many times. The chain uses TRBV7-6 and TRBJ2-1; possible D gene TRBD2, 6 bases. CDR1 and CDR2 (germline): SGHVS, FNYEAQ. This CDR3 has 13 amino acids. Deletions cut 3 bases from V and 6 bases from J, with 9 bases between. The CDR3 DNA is TGTGCCAGCAGCTTGGTGGGGGGCAATGAGCAGTTCTTC. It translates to CASSLVGGNEQFF.

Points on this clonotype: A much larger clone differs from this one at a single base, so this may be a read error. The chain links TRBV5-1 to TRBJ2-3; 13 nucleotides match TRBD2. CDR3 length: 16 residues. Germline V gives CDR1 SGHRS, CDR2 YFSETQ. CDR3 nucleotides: TGCGCCACCAGCTTGCTAACTAGCGGGGGGGCCGATACGCAGTATTTT. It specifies CATSLLTSGGADTQYF.

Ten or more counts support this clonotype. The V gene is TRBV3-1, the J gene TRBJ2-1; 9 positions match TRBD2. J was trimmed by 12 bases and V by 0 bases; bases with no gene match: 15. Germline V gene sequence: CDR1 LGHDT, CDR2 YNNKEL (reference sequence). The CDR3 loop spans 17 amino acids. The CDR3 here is CASSQEPGAGGLGLQFF. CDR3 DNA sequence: TGTGCCAGCAGCCAAGAACCGGGGGCGGGGGGGCTTGGTTTGCAGTTCTTC.

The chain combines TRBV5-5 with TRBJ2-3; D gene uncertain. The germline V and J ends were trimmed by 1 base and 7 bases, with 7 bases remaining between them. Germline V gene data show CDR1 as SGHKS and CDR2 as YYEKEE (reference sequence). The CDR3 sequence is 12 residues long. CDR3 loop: CASSLQAHTQYF. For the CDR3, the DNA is TGTGCCAGCAGCTTGCAGGCCCATACGCAGTATTTT.

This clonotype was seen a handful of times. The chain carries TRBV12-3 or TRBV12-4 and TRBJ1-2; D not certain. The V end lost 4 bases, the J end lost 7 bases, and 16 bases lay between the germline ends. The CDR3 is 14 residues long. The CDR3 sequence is CASSSSGDLRGYTF. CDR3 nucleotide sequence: TGTGCCAGCAGTTCATCAGGCGACCTCCGTGGCTACACCTTC.

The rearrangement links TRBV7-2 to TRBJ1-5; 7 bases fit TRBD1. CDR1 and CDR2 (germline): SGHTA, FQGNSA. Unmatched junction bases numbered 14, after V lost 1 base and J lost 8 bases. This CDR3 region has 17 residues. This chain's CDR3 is CASSLGGTASKSEPQHF. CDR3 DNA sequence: TGTGCCAGCAGCTTAGGAGGGACAGCGTCCAAATCAGAGCCCCAGCATTTT.

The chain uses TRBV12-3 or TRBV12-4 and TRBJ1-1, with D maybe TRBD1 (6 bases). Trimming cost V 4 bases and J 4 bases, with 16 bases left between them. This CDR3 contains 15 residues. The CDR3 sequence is CASSSSGARGTEAFF. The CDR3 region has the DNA TGTGCCAGCAGTTCCTCAGGGGCGAGAGGCACTGAAGCTTTCTTT.

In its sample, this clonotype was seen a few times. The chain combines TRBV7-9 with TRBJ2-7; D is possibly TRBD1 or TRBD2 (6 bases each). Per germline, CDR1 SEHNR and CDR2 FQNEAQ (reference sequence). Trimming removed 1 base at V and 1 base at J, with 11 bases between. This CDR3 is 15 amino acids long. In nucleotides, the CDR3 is TGTGCCAGCAGCTTAGGGGGGGCCCTATCCTACGAGCAGTACTTC. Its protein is CASSLGGALSYEQYF.

The CDR3 sequence: CASSRVTNEKLFF. CDR3 DNA sequence: TGTGCCAGCAGTCGGGTTACTAATGAAAAACTGTTTTTT. J is TRBJ1-4 and V is TRBV12-3 or TRBV12-4; D not certain. Trimming shortened V by 5 bases and J by 2 bases, and 6 bases separated the two germline ends. CDR3 length: 13 residues.

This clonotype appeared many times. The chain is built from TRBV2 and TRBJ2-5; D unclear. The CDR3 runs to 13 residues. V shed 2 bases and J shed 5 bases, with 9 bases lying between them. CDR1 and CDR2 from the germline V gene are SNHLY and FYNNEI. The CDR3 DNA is TGTGCCAGCAGTGAATTCCTGCGGGAGACCCAGTACTTC. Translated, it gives CASSEFLRETQYF.

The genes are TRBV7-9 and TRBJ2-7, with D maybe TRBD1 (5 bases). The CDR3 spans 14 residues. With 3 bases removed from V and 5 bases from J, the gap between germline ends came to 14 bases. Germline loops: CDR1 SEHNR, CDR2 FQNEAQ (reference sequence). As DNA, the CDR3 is TGTGCCAGCAGCTTGTTCCCCGACAGTCACGAGCAGTACTTC. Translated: CASSLFPDSHEQYF.

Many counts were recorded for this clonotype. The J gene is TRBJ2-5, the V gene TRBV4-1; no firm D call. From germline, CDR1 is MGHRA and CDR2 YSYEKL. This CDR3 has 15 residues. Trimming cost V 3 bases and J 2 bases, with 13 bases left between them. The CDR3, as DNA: TGCGCCAGCAGCCACGCAGGACGGTCACAAGAGACCCAGTACTTC. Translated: CASSHAGRSQETQYF.

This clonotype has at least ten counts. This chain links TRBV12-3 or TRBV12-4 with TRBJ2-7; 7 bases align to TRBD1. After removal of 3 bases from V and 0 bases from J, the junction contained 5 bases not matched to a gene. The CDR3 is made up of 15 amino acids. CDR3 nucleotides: TGTGCCAGCAGTTTTGGGACAGCATACTCCTACGAGCAGTACTTC. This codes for CASSFGTAYSYEQYF.

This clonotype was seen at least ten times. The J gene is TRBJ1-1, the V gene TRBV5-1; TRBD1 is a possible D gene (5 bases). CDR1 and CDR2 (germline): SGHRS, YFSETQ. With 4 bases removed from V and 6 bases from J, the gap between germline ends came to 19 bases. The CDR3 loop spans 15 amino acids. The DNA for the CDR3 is TGCGCCAGCAGCCCCCGGGACGATGGGATACCTGAAGCTTTCTTT. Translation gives CASSPRDDGIPEAFF. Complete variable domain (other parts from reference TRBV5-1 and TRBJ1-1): KAGVTQTPRYLIKTRGQQVTLSCSPISGHRSVSWYQQTPGQGLQFLFEYFSETQRNKGNFPGRFSGRQFSNSRSEMNVSTLELGDSALYLCASSPRDDGIPEAFFGQGTRLTVV.

The DNA for the CDR3 is TGCGCCAGCAGCTCTAGCGACGCGGGGATCTATGGCTACACCTTC. Its translation: CASSSSDAGIYGYTF. V gene TRBV5-1 combines with J gene TRBJ1-2, with no clear D. V lost 3 bases and J 4 bases, leaving 16 bases between the germline ends. Germline values: CDR1 SGHRS, CDR2 YFSETQ. The CDR3 contains 15 residues.

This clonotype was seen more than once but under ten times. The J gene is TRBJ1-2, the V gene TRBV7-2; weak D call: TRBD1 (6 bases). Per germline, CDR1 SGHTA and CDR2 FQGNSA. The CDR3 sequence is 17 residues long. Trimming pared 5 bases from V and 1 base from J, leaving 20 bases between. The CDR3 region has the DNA TGTGCCAGCAGCCCACGGCAGGGGCGAGGACTTAACTATGGCTACACCTTC. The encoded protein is CASSPRQGRGLNYGYTF. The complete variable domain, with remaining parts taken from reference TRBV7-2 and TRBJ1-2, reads GAGVSQSPSNKVTEKGKDVELRCDPISGHTALYWYRQSLGQGLEFLIYFQGNSAPDKSGLPSDRFSAERTGGSVSTLTIQRTQQEDSAVYLCASSPRQGRGLNYGYTFGSGTRLTVV.

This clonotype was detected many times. In nucleotides, the CDR3 is TGCAGTGCTAGAGATATGGGGGCTGAACTGTTTTTT. As protein: CSARDMGAELFF. The V call is TRBV20-1, the J call TRBJ1-4; TRBD1 might be the D (6 bases). The V gene's germline CDR1 is DFQATT and CDR2 SNEGSKA (reference sequence). The CDR3 sequence is 12 residues long. V was trimmed by 0 bases and J by 12 bases, leaving 11 bases between them.

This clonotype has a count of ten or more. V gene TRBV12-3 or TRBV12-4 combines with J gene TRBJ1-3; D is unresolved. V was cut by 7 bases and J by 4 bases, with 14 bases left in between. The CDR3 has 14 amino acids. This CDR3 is CASTSQWAGNTIYF. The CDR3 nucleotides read TGTGCCAGCACCTCCCAGTGGGCAGGAAACACCATATATTTT.

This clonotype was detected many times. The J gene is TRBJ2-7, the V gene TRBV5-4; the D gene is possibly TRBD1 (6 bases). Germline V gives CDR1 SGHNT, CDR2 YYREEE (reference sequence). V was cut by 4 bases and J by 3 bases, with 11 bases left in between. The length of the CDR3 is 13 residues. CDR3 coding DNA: TGTGCCAGCAGCCGCAACAGGGTCTACGAGCAGTACTTC. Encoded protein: CASSRNRVYEQYF.

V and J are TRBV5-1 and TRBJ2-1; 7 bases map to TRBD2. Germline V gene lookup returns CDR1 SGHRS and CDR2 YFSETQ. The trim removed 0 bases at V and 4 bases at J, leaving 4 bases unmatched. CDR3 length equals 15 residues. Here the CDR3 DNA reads TGCGCCAGCAGCTTGGGGTCTAGCGGATACAATGAGCAGTTCTTC. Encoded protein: CASSLGSSGYNEQFF.

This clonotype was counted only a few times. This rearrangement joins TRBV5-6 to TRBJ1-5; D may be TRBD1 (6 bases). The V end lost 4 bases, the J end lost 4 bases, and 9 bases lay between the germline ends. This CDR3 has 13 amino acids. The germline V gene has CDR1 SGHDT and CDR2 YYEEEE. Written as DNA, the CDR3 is TGTGCCAGCAGCCCGGACAGTAATCAGCCCCAGCATTTT. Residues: CASSPDSNQPQHF.

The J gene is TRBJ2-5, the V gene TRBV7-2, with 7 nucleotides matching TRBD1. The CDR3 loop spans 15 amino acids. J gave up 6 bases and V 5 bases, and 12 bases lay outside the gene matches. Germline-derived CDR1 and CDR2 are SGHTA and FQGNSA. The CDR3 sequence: CASSLGTARYKTQYF. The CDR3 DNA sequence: TGTGCCAGCAGCCTCGGGACAGCGAGGTACAAGACCCAGTACTTC.